The 27 T cell receptor beta chains given below trace back to one sample, sequenced in a study of post-analysis software for immune sequencing data (dated by TCRdb to the mid-2010s). General findings and caveats noted by the study authors: Significantly higher frequencies in patients than in controls were found for five or six TRBV segments, including TRBV5-6, TRBV5-1 and TRBV20-1.

Libraries came from PCR. Data came from an Illumina HiSeq 2500. To reduce PCR and sequencing biases, unique molecular identifiers were incorporated into the TCR beta cDNA libraries. Using fastp at Q25 and MiXCR, TCRdb reprocessed the public reads and kept productive beta chains. Each CDR3 protein gets just one entry, which takes the most common genes and DNA from the rows behind it. The sample has 380,000 or so distinct CDR3 sequences on record, less than 35% of them singletons. Jointly, the top ten make up about an eighth of the sample. Their specific antigens are unknown. The sample comprised blood. These receptors were taken from a girl aged 5-17 years with multiple sclerosis.

The rearrangement joins TRBV3-1 to TRBJ1-5; D call uncertain. Per the germline V gene, CDR1 is LGHDT and CDR2 is YNNKEL (reference sequence). CDR3 length: 13 amino acids. V was pared by 4 bases and J by 6 bases, with 10 bases between. The CDR3 DNA follows: TGTGCCAGCAGCCCCGGGGAGACTCAGCCCCAGCATTTT. Translation gives CASSPGETQPQHF. The entire variable domain, with the rest obtained from reference TRBV3-1 and TRBJ1-5, is as follows: DTAVSQTPKYLVTQMGNDKSIKCEQNLGHDTMYWYKQDSKKFLKIMFSYNNKELIINETVPNRFSPKSPDKAHLNLHINSLELGDSAVYFCASSPGETQPQHFGDGTRLSIL.

This chain connects TRBV7-2 to TRBJ1-2; 8 bases map to TRBD1. Trimming at V came to 4 bases and at J to 0 bases, leaving 4 bases not matched to a gene. The germline CDR1 and CDR2 sequences are SGHTA and FQGNSA. CDR3 length equals 15 residues. This CDR3 reads CASSSPDRANYGYTF. For the CDR3, the DNA is TGTGCCAGCAGCTCGCCGGACAGGGCTAACTATGGCTACACCTTC.

This clonotype was observed a handful of times. The genes are TRBV5-1 and TRBJ2-3; D gene ambiguous. The CDR3 contains 15 residues. Per the germline V gene, CDR1 is SGHRS and CDR2 is YFSETQ. The V gene lost 6 bases and the J gene lost 1 base, with 15 bases spanning the gap. CDR3 sequence (DNA): TGCGCCAGCAAAGTTGGTCAGGCTGGCACAGATACGCAGTATTTT. Its protein product is CASKVGQAGTDTQYF.

This clonotype was picked up one time. One end of the junction varies from germline; a read error may be responsible. The rearrangement links TRBV7-3 to TRBJ1-2; no clear D. The CDR3 has 12 residues. CDR1 and CDR2 from the germline V gene are SGHTA and FQGTGA. CDR3 DNA sequence: TGTGCCGGCAGCTCTGGCCCGGGTGGCTACACCTTC. This codes for CAGSSGPGGYTF.

Only a few counts were recorded for this clonotype. The chain combines TRBV12-3 or TRBV12-4 with TRBJ1-6; D might be TRBD1 (6 bases). V lost 6 bases and J 4 bases, leaving 10 bases between the germline ends. The CDR3 extends over 14 amino acids. The CDR3 coding sequence is TGTGCCAGCAGGGGCACAGGGTATAATTCACCCCTCCACTTT. Translating gives CASRGTGYNSPLHF.

This clonotype was observed many times. The chain couples TRBV4-2 to TRBJ2-6; D gene uncertain. This CDR3 is built from 15 residues. Germline lookup yields CDR1 LGHNA and CDR2 YNFKEQ. Deletions cut 0 bases from V and 1 base from J, with 4 bases between. The CDR3: CASSQDPSGANVLTF. The DNA for the CDR3 is TGTGCCAGCAGCCAAGATCCTTCTGGGGCCAACGTCCTGACTTTC.

The genes are TRBV7-2 and TRBJ1-6; D perhaps matches TRBD1 (6 bases). Trimming stripped 5 bases from V and 9 bases from J, with 17 bases between. The CDR3 runs to 15 residues. Looked up from germline, CDR1 is SGHTA and CDR2 is FQGNSA. The CDR3 bases are TGTGCCAGCAGCGGAGGGGGACCGAGGGGTTCACCCCTCCACTTT. Its translation: CASSGGGPRGSPLHF.

This clonotype was observed a few times. The genes are TRBV29-1 and TRBJ1-2, with 8 positions matching TRBD1. The V segment lost 6 bases and the J segment 0 bases; nucleotides outside the gene matches: 3. The CDR3 length is 13 residues. CDR1 SQVTM and CDR2 ANQGSEA come from the germline V gene. The CDR3 spells CSVRQGSNYGYTF. CDR3 nucleotides: TGCAGCGTGCGACAGGGGTCTAACTATGGCTACACCTTC.

Many counts were recorded for this clonotype. The rearrangement links TRBV29-1 to TRBJ2-7; D is unresolved. CDR1 is SQVTM, CDR2 ANQGSEA, per germline. Trimming shortened V by 5 bases and J by 0 bases, and 11 bases separated the two germline ends. The CDR3 totals 13 residues. The chain's CDR3 is CSVLSGYSYEQYF. Here the CDR3 DNA reads TGCAGCGTTCTGTCAGGTTACTCCTACGAGCAGTACTTC.

This clonotype was recorded a few times. The J gene is TRBJ1-1, the V gene TRBV4-2; D is possibly TRBD1 (5 bases). Germline V gives CDR1 LGHNA, CDR2 YNFKEQ. V gave up 2 bases and J gave up 4 bases, with 17 bases separating them. This CDR3 is 16 amino acids long. The CDR3: CASSQKGQGVFTEAFF. CDR3 DNA: TGTGCCAGCAGCCAAAAGGGGCAGGGTGTATTCACTGAAGCTTTCTTT.

This clonotype came up a few times. The chain employs TRBV7-2 and TRBJ2-1, with D unclear. V was cut by 5 bases and J by 11 bases, with 13 bases left in between. Looked up from germline, CDR1 is SGHTA and CDR2 is FQGNSA. CDR3 length: 12 residues. CDR3 sequence reads: CASSLKLSKQFF. CDR3 DNA: TGTGCCAGCAGCCTCAAGCTATCTAAGCAGTTCTTC.

The chain combines TRBV5-1 with TRBJ2-3; D unresolved. From germline, CDR1 is SGHRS and CDR2 YFSETQ. There are 12 residues in the CDR3. V dropped 6 bases and J dropped 0 bases, with 5 bases sitting between them. The CDR3 reads CASKASTDTQYF. CDR3 coding DNA: TGCGCCAGCAAAGCTAGCACAGATACGCAGTATTTT. Full variable domain (rest looked up from reference TRBV5-1 and TRBJ2-3): KAGVTQTPRYLIKTRGQQVTLSCSPISGHRSVSWYQQTPGQGLQFLFEYFSETQRNKGNFPGRFSGRQFSNSRSEMNVSTLELGDSALYLCASKASTDTQYFGPGTRLTVL.

This clonotype was observed at least ten times. The chain carries TRBV7-3 and TRBJ2-7, with D perhaps TRBD1 or TRBD2 (5 bases each). CDR3 length equals 13 residues. Trimming removed 4 bases at V and 6 bases at J, with 13 bases between. The germline V gene encodes CDR1 SGHTA and CDR2 FQGTGA. CDR3 in DNA: TGTGCCAGCAGCTCGAGTGGGGGTCGCGAGCAGTACTTC. It encodes CASSSSGGREQYF.

The sample holds a few counts of this clonotype. The V call is TRBV7-2, the J call TRBJ2-3; 9 nucleotides align to TRBD2. V trimming: 5 bases; J trimming: 2 bases; junction bases outside the gene matches: 8. The germline gives CDR1 SGHTA, CDR2 FQGNSA. The length of the CDR3 is 16 residues. The CDR3 loop is CASSPHRLAATDTQYF. The CDR3, as DNA: TGTGCCAGCAGCCCGCACCGACTAGCGGCCACAGATACGCAGTATTTT.

This clonotype appeared a few times. The rearrangement joins TRBV7-2 to TRBJ1-6; 9 positions agree with TRBD1. The length of the CDR3 is 15 residues. With V trimmed by 5 bases and J by 6 bases, 5 bases remained unmatched. Per the germline V gene, CDR1 is SGHTA and CDR2 is FQGNSA. CDR3 amino acids: CASSPMDRGNSPLHF. DNA for the CDR3: TGTGCCAGCAGCCCTATGGACAGGGGTAATTCACCCCTCCACTTT.

This clonotype was seen a handful of times. This chain links TRBV7-8 with TRBJ2-1; a weak D match, TRBD2 (7 bases). V lost 2 bases, J lost 10 bases, and 18 bases lay in between. The V gene's germline CDR1 is SGHVS and CDR2 FQNEAQ. The CDR3 has 15 residues. CDR3 in DNA: TGTGCCAGCAGCTTAAGGGGCGGGGGCAAGGGGGAGCAGTTCTTC. It specifies CASSLRGGGKGEQFF.

This clonotype was observed a handful of times. The chain is built from TRBV12-3 or TRBV12-4 and TRBJ2-5; the D call may be TRBD1 or TRBD2 (5 bases each). The V end lost 3 bases, the J end lost 2 bases, and 16 bases lay between the germline ends. The length of the CDR3 is 16 residues. The CDR3 nucleotides are TGTGCCAGCAGTTTCGCTATAGAGGGGCCTCAAGAGACCCAGTACTTC. Residues: CASSFAIEGPQETQYF.

This chain joins TRBV7-9 and TRBJ2-1; 11 bases map to TRBD1. With V trimmed by 4 bases and J by 2 bases, 16 bases remained unmatched. CDR1 and CDR2 from the germline V gene are SEHNR and FQNEAQ (reference sequence). The CDR3 extends over 20 amino acids. CDR3 nucleotides: TGTGCCAGCAGCTCCTCCGGGACAGGGGGAGACCTGTCGACCTACAATGAGCAGTTCTTC. Its protein product is CASSSSGTGGDLSTYNEQFF.

Worth noting for this clonotype: One end of the junction does not line up with germline, which may come from a read error. This chain connects TRBV27 to TRBJ2-1; TRBD2 matches 7 bases. The CDR3 length is 17 residues. The germline CDR1 and CDR2 sequences are MNHEY and SMNVEV (reference sequence). CDR3 bases: TGTGCCACCAGTGATTTGGGATCGGCGGGAGTGGGAGATGAGCAGTTCTTC. Its translation is CATSDLGSAGVGDEQFF.

CDR3 protein: CASSLQGDIQPQHF. The CDR3 DNA follows: TGTGCCAGCAGCTTACAAGGGGATATCCAGCCCCAGCATTTT. The chain couples TRBV5-5 to TRBJ1-5, with D possibly TRBD1 on 5 matching bases. V lost 2 bases, J lost 7 bases, and 13 bases lay in between. CDR1 and CDR2 (germline): SGHKS, YYEKEE (reference sequence). The length of the CDR3 is 14 residues.

This clonotype was found a few times. This chain links TRBV2 with TRBJ1-2; the D gene is possibly TRBD1 (6 bases). Germline CDR1 reads SNHLY; CDR2 reads FYNNEI. V was trimmed by 6 bases and J by 6 bases, leaving 14 bases between them. The CDR3 is 13 residues long. The CDR3 region is CASRRTEADGYTF. The CDR3 DNA sequence: TGTGCCAGCAGGAGGACAGAGGCGGATGGCTACACCTTC.

The chain links TRBV29-1 to TRBJ1-4, with TRBD1 matching 8 bases. The J segment lost 5 bases and the V segment lost 4 bases, leaving 3 bases of the junction unmatched. The CDR3 loop spans 13 amino acids. Germline lookup yields CDR1 SQVTM and CDR2 ANQGSEA. The CDR3 DNA is TGCAGCGTTGCCGACAGGGGCAATGAAAAACTGTTTTTT. It encodes CSVADRGNEKLFF. Full variable domain (outside the CDR3, taken from reference TRBV29-1 and TRBJ1-4): SAVISQKPSRDICQRGTSLTIQCQVDSQVTMMFWYRQQPGQSLTLIATANQGSEATYESGFVIDKFPISRPNLTFSTLTVSNMSPEDSSIYLCSVADRGNEKLFFGSGTQLSVL.

The chain is built from TRBV5-1 and TRBJ2-7; a weak D match, TRBD1 (5 bases). The tail of the sequence fits TRBJ2-5 better, so the J call may be wrong. From germline, CDR1 is SGHRS and CDR2 YFSETQ. CDR3 length: 12 amino acids. CDR3: CASSWGGETQYF. The CDR3 coding sequence is TGCGCCAGCAGCTGGGGCGGAGAGACCCAGTACTTC.

This clonotype has a handful of counts. The chain uses TRBV29-1 and TRBJ2-3; D gene ambiguous. Germline assignment: CDR1 SQVTM and CDR2 ANQGSEA. The CDR3 is 13 amino acids. The V end lost 8 bases, the J end lost 5 bases, and 17 bases lay between the germline ends. The CDR3 spells CSTSPNDGDTQYF. The CDR3 nucleotides are TGCAGCACCAGTCCAAATGATGGAGATACGCAGTATTTT.

The V gene is TRBV12-3 or TRBV12-4, the J gene TRBJ1-1; TRBD1 matches at 7 bases. The CDR3 length is 15 residues. V lost 6 bases, J lost 1 base, and 8 bases stayed unmatched. This chain's CDR3 is CASSDSTGRNTEAFF. In DNA form, the CDR3 reads TGTGCCAGCAGCGATTCGACAGGGAGGAACACTGAAGCTTTCTTT.

This chain connects TRBV5-6 to TRBJ2-7; TRBD2 is a possible D gene (6 bases). Deletions cut 6 bases from V and 1 base from J, with 11 bases between. This CDR3 has 13 residues. Germline V gene sequence: CDR1 SGHDT, CDR2 YYEEEE. The CDR3 DNA reads TGTGCCAGCACCGCGGGACCGTCCTACGAGCAGTACTTC. Its translation is CASTAGPSYEQYF.

A single count supports this clonotype. This rearrangement joins TRBV6-1 to TRBJ1-5; possible D gene TRBD1, 5 bases. This CDR3 is built from 16 residues. CDR1 MNHNS and CDR2 SASEGT come from the germline V gene. Trimming pared 2 bases from V and 4 bases from J, leaving 15 bases between. CDR3 sequence reads: CASSEKRQQSNQPQHF. CDR3 sequence (DNA): TGTGCCAGCAGTGAAAAGAGACAGCAGTCTAATCAGCCCCAGCATTTT.